Listed below are T cell receptor beta chains from one sample, sequenced in a study of T cell responses to AZD1222 COVID-19 vaccine. Assay: immunoSEQ multiplex PCR; the TCRdb copy retains only in-frame clones and omits some. The table includes more than 60,000 clones, less than 90% detected once. The sequenced sample was peripheral blood, obtained on day 0 of AZD1222 vaccination. These receptors originate from an adult in good health. CDR3s include the opening cysteine and the closing phenylalanine or tryptophan. The D gene is left open where the match is weak. Clone size is shown for a subset of rows, as once, few, many or a class of expanded clone.

CDR3 protein: CASSQDYRQRTDTQYF
CDR3 DNA: TGTGCCAGCAGCCAAGATTACAGGCAACGCACAGATACGCAGTATTTT
clone size: .
D gene: .
V gene: TRBV4-2
J gene: TRBJ2-3

CDR3 protein: CASSPLTTGELFF
CDR3 DNA: TGTGCCAGTAGTCCCTTAACCACCGGGGAGCTGTTTTTT
clone size: .
D gene: .
V gene: TRBV19
J gene: TRBJ2-2

CDR3 protein: CASSLPPGRGTDTQYF
CDR3 DNA: TGTGCCAGCAGTCTCCCCCCCGGGCGGGGCACAGATACGCAGTATTTT
clone size: .
D gene: .
V gene: TRBV28
J gene: TRBJ2-3

CDR3 protein: CASTGLAGGSSYNEQFF
CDR3 DNA: TGTGCCAGTACGGGACTAGCGGGCGGTAGCTCCTACAATGAGCAGTTCTTC
clone size: .
D gene: TRBD2
V gene: TRBV19
J gene: TRBJ2-1

CDR3 protein: CASSLGSGRVGQPQHF
CDR3 DNA: TGTGCCAGCAGCTTAGGGTCAGGGAGGGTAGGGCAGCCCCAGCATTTT
clone size: .
D gene: .
V gene: TRBV11-2
J gene: TRBJ1-5

CDR3 protein: CASSEADSRRSQPQHF
CDR3 DNA: TGTGCCAGCAGTGAAGCCGACAGCCGGAGGAGTCAGCCCCAGCATTTT
clone size: .
D gene: .
V gene: TRBV6-1
J gene: TRBJ1-5

CDR3 protein: CASSQYVGGASYNSPLHF
CDR3 DNA: TGTGCCAGCAGCCAATATGTGGGGGGCGCCTCCTATAATTCACCCCTCCACTTT
clone size: .
D gene: .
V gene: TRBV3-1/TRBV3-2
J gene: TRBJ1-6

CDR3 protein: CASRRQWPPGANVLTF
CDR3 DNA: TGTGCCAGCAGGCGACAGTGGCCCCCTGGGGCCAACGTCCTGACTTTC
clone size: once
D gene: .
V gene: TRBV2
J gene: TRBJ2-6

CDR3 protein: CASSLYRGLSNQPQHF
CDR3 DNA: TGTGCCAGCAGCTTATACAGGGGGCTTAGCAATCAGCCCCAGCATTTT
clone size: .
D gene: TRBD1
V gene: TRBV7-6
J gene: TRBJ1-5

CDR3 protein: CASNPLGPAVNYGYTF
CDR3 DNA: TGTGCCAGCAACCCCCTGGGGCCTGCTGTTAACTATGGCTACACCTTC
clone size: .
D gene: .
V gene: TRBV19
J gene: TRBJ1-2

CDR3 protein: CASSVGGGEGNTEAFF
CDR3 DNA: TGTGCCAGCAGCGTAGGAGGGGGCGAGGGGAACACTGAAGCTTTCTTT
clone size: .
D gene: TRBD1
V gene: TRBV9
J gene: TRBJ1-1

CDR3 protein: CASSPQQGSTGELFF
CDR3 DNA: TGTGCCAGCAGCCCTCAACAGGGATCCACCGGGGAGCTGTTTTTT
clone size: .
D gene: .
V gene: TRBV7-2
J gene: TRBJ2-2

CDR3 protein: CASSESGDYNEQFF
CDR3 DNA: TGTGCCAGCAGTGAGTCGGGAGACTATAATGAGCAGTTCTTC
clone size: .
D gene: .
V gene: TRBV6-1
J gene: TRBJ2-1